This T cell receptor (beta chain) was recovered during a study of blood T cells in healthy people across ages. Study-level findings and limits: Researchers said unsorted PBMCs prevented a conclusive naive versus antigen-experienced comparison.

Alongside a J-beta primer mix, a sample-barcoded 5' primer served in a second PCR lasting about 7 to 12 cycles. TCRdb reprocessed the 5' RACE reads via MiXCR and lists one record per CDR3 protein. The sample consists of approximately 290,000 distinct CDR3 sequences, 25% to 30% of them appearing once. Caucasian, healthy and from Russia, the donors were aged between about 6 and 90. Total RNA extracted from each sample amounted to at least 6 micrograms. The sample holds a few counts of this clonotype. Its antigen remains unidentified. Sequencing was carried out using blood. The sequence came from a woman in her 70s in good health.

The DNA of the CDR3 is TGCGCCAGCAGCGGCGGGACAGCAGATACGCAGTATTTT. Its protein product is CASSGGTADTQYF. The genes are TRBV5-1 and TRBJ2-3, with a possible D match to TRBD1 (7 bases). The CDR3 runs 13 residues. With 4 bases removed from V and 4 bases from J, the gap between germline ends came to 10 bases. Germline values: CDR1 SGHRS, CDR2 YFSETQ.